A single sample gave rise to the 12 T cell receptor beta chains below, sequenced in a study of T cell responses to AZD1222 COVID-19 vaccine. The repertoire was sequenced with immunoSEQ multiplex PCR; TCRdb's copy has only in-frame clones and lacks some. The sample includes 100,000 to 150,000 clones, 70% to 90% of them seen just once. Sequences were derived from peripheral blood, sampled on day 0 of AZD1222 vaccination. The receptors stem from an adult in good health.

This chain joins TRBV27 and TRBJ2-3; D possibly corresponds to TRBD2 (6 bases). Between the trimmed V and J ends, which lost 5 bases and 4 bases, there was a span of 19 bases. The CDR3 extends over 16 amino acids. From germline, CDR1 is MNHEY and CDR2 SMNVEV (reference sequence). The CDR3 DNA sequence: TGTGCCAGCAGTGGAGGACCCGGAGGGACCCCAGATACGCAGTATTTT. Its protein product is CASSGGPGGTPDTQYF.

The genes are TRBV7-9 and TRBJ1-1; TRBD1 is a possible D gene (6 bases). Trimming took 6 bases from V and 0 from J, leaving 8 bases between them. The CDR3 spans 13 residues. Germline V lookup: CDR1 SEHNR, CDR2 FQNEAQ (reference sequence). CDR3 coding DNA: TGTGCCAGCAGAGGACAGATGAACACTGAAGCTTTCTTT. It codes for CASRGQMNTEAFF.

J is TRBJ2-2 and V is TRBV7-3, with 15 bases that match TRBD2. Germline V gene sequence: CDR1 SGHTA, CDR2 FQGTGA. This CDR3 is built from 19 residues. Trimming took 5 bases from V and 0 from J; bases not matched to a gene: 7. The chain's CDR3 is CASSPRTSGRAANTGELFF. The CDR3 DNA follows: TGTGCCAGCAGCCCCCGGACTAGCGGGAGGGCCGCGAACACCGGGGAGCTGTTTTTT.

The chain employs TRBV4-1 and TRBJ1-5; D may be TRBD1 (6 bases). The CDR3 totals 15 residues. V lost 8 bases, J lost 7 bases, and 21 bases lay in between. Per the germline V gene, CDR1 is MGHRA and CDR2 is YSYEKL. Written as DNA, the CDR3 is TGCGCCAGCGGCCCTCAACAGGGACTCGGGCAGCCCCAGCATTTT. Protein product: CASGPQQGLGQPQHF.

The chain employs TRBV3-1 (or the pseudogene TRBV3-2) and TRBJ1-4; no clear D gene. CDR3 length: 17 residues. The V gene lost 4 bases and the J gene lost 3 bases, with 18 bases spanning the gap. From germline, CDR1 is LGHDT and CDR2 YNNKEL (reference sequence). The CDR3 nucleotides are TGTGCCAGCAGCCTTAACACACAGAAAGGGTCTAATGAAAAACTGTTTTTT. This codes for CASSLNTQKGSNEKLFF.

This chain joins TRBV6-5 and TRBJ2-3, with 8 bases fitting TRBD2. The CDR3 is made up of 15 amino acids. V lost 0 bases to trimming and J lost 7 bases; unmatched junction nucleotides: 6. CDR1 is MNHEY and CDR2 is SVGAGI in the germline V gene. CDR3 coding DNA: TGTGCCAGCAGTTACTCGCGAGCGGGAGTGAATACGCAGTATTTT. This translates into CASSYSRAGVNTQYF.

The V gene is TRBV2, the J gene TRBJ1-2, with a weak D call TRBD1 (6 bases). The germline V gene has CDR1 SNHLY and CDR2 FYNNEI. This CDR3 comprises 13 residues. V dropped 4 bases and J dropped 6 bases, with 12 bases sitting between them. The CDR3 nucleotides read TGTGCCAGCAGTGCAGGGGCGCTTCATGGCTACACCTTC. Amino acid sequence: CASSAGALHGYTF.

V is TRBV19 and J is TRBJ2-7; 11 bases match TRBD2. V was clipped by 6 bases and J by 6 bases; unmatched bases: 10. The germline V gene encodes CDR1 LNHDA and CDR2 SQIVND (reference sequence). The CDR3 loop spans 15 amino acids. This CDR3 is CASRGLAGGSFEQYF. CDR3 DNA: TGTGCCAGTAGGGGGCTAGCGGGAGGATCTTTCGAGCAGTACTTC. The variable domain in full, with the rest retrieved from reference TRBV19 and TRBJ2-7, is DGGITQSPKYLFRKEGQNVTLSCEQNLNHDAMYWYRQDPGQGLRLIYYSQIVNDFQKGDIAEGYSVSREKKESFPLTVTSAQKNPTAFYLCASRGLAGGSFEQYFGPGTRLTVT.

The rearrangement joins TRBV3-1 (or the pseudogene TRBV3-2) to TRBJ1-5, with D maybe TRBD1 (5 bases). This CDR3 contains 14 residues. With 4 bases removed from V and 4 bases from J, the gap between germline ends came to 11 bases. CDR1 is LGHDT, CDR2 YNNKEL, per germline (reference sequence). The CDR3: CASSLSGGNQPQHF. CDR3 nucleotides: TGTGCCAGCAGCCTAAGTGGGGGGAATCAGCCCCAGCATTTT.

The rearrangement uses TRBV11-3 and TRBJ2-5; D perhaps matches TRBD2 (7 bases). V lost 4 bases, J lost 5 bases, and 20 bases lay in between. Germline-derived CDR1 and CDR2 are SGHNT and YENEEA. The CDR3 extends over 16 amino acids. This CDR3 is CASSSRRGREMETQYF. The DNA for the CDR3 is TGTGCCAGCAGCTCGCGCCGGGGGCGGGAGATGGAGACCCAGTACTTC.

CDR3 in amino acids: CASSIEGVEGYSNQPQHF. The CDR3 bases are TGTGCCAGTAGTATAGAGGGGGTCGAGGGGTATAGCAATCAGCCCCAGCATTTT. This chain links TRBV19 with TRBJ1-5; TRBD1 might be the D (5 bases). Germline CDR1 is LNHDA and CDR2 is SQIVND (reference sequence). The V end was cut by 0 bases, the J end by 0 bases, with 15 bases between. This CDR3 contains 18 residues.

The rearrangement links TRBV24-1 to TRBJ1-2; tentative D call: TRBD1 (6 bases). The germline V gene encodes CDR1 KGHDR and CDR2 SFDVKD. The CDR3 runs to 14 residues. Trimming shortened V by 3 bases and J by 6 bases, and 13 bases separated the two germline ends. Here the CDR3 DNA reads TGTGCCACCAGTGATGTGGATGACAGGAATGGCTACACCTTC. Protein: CATSDVDDRNGYTF.